This section outlines one T cell receptor beta chain sequence together with its context. The V gene's germline CDR1 is SNHLY and CDR2 FYNNEI. With 8 bases clipped from V and 3 bases from J, the junction kept 4 bases outside the gene matches. This CDR3 is 14 amino acids long. Time point meaning: healthy volunteer bleed at 6 weeks. Total RNA was isolated from whole blood that had not been fractionated. This entry is derived from a study of human T cells and chemical hapten exposure. In the source study's methods: Samples ranged from about 20,000 to 750,000 TCRs, with a median of approximately 100,000. TCRdb re-derived calls from the RACE reads in MiXCR, one entry per CDR3 protein. The V and J calls come from TCRdb's annotation, not from the publication. The sample has about 65,000 distinct CDR3 sequences, around 6.5% seen once; the top ten hold 3% to 4%.

This chain joins TRBV2 and TRBJ2-1, with 10 bases fitting TRBD2. The sample comprised whole blood. The receptor's source is a female donor in good health. Some clones in this sample may be carry-over from other donors' samples. Written as DNA, the CDR3 is TGTGCCAGCCAAGGACTAGCGGACTACAATGAGCAGTTCTTC. It specifies CASQGLADYNEQFF.